Here is one TCR beta chain with its context. Sample time point: newly diagnosed GD, antithyroid drugs for less than 3 months. Isolated PBMC RNA provided the starting material for the TCR library. Libraries of TCR beta came from iRepertoire HTBI primers plus Arm-PCR of CDR3 regions. TCRdb called the multiplex PCR reads again in MiXCR, with one record for every CDR3 protein. This table holds hundreds of thousands of distinct CDR3 sequences, around 15% found once. This entry comes from a study of regulatory T cells in long-lasting Graves disease. The germline gives CDR1 WNHNN, CDR2 SYGVQD (reference sequence). The length of the CDR3 is 14 residues. With V trimmed by 5 bases and J by 0 bases, 1 base remained unmatched. These data were likewise used in another study, on T cells in Graves' hyperthyroidism and ophthalmopathy.

This chain links TRBV10-1 with TRBJ2-3; 8 bases map to TRBD2. The sequence was collected from a woman in her twenties or thirties with Graves disease. The material was peripheral blood mononuclear cells (PBMCs), obtained at new diagnosis, from a patient treated with antithyroid drugs. CDR3 loop: CASSRTSSTDTQYF. The CDR3 DNA reads TGCGCCAGCAGTCGGACTAGCAGCACAGATACGCAGTATTTT.